The rows below give T cell receptor beta chains drawn from one sample of a study of follicular helper T cells after annual influenza vaccination. Method: immunoSEQ multiplex PCR; TCRdb's copy keeps in-frame clones and lacks some. The sample includes around 6,500 clones, 75% to 85% of them seen just once. This specimen consisted of CXCR5- memory CD4+ T cells sorted from blood, obtained on the day of influenza vaccination. The source is an adult who received the influenza vaccine. Both conserved end residues are part of each CDR3. D genes are given only for firm matches. The size of a clone is reported for some rows only, either as once, few or many, or as a class for expanded clones.

-	TRBJ1-2	TRBV7-2	-	TGTGCCAGCAGCTTGACGGACGGAACCTTAGGCTACACCTTC	CASSLTDGTLGYTF
-	TRBJ2-6	TRBV5-5	-	TGTGCCAGCAGCTTGTCAGAGGGAGTTAGAAAGTCTGGGGCCAACGTCCTGACTTTC	CASSLSEGVRKSGANVLTF
-	TRBJ2-2	TRBV7-9	-	TGTGCCAGCAGCGAACGGGGCGCAACCGGGGAGCTGTTTTTT	CASSERGATGELFF
-	TRBJ2-2	TRBV7-3	-	TGTGCCAGCAGCTTAGGCAAGAGCACCGGGGAGCTGTTTTTT	CASSLGKSTGELFF
once	TRBJ2-3	TRBV7-3	TRBD2	TGTGCCAGCAGCCTCGGGACTAGCGGGGGGTTAGATACGCAGTATTTT	CASSLGTSGGLDTQYF
-	TRBJ1-2	TRBV9	TRBD1	TGTGCCAGCAGCGTCGGACAGGGGGCGCACGGCTACACCTTC	CASSVGQGAHGYTF
-	TRBJ1-1	TRBV29-1	-	TGCAGCGGGGGCGGGGGGGCTTTCGCTGAAGCTTTCTTT	CSGGGGAFAEAFF
-	TRBJ1-5	TRBV4-3	-	TGCGCCAGCAGCCAAAACCCGTGGGGCAATCAGCCCCAGCATTTT	CASSQNPWGNQPQHF
-	TRBJ1-5	TRBV7-2	-	TGTGCCAGCAGCTTACGGTTGGGAGGCAATCAGCCCCAGCATTTT	CASSLRLGGNQPQHF
once	TRBJ2-7	TRBV5-1	TRBD2	TGCGCCAGCAGCAGGGCTAGCGGGGGGTTATACGAGCAGTACTTC	CASSRASGGLYEQYF
-	TRBJ1-5	TRBV7-9	-	TGTGCCAGCAGCTCACAGGATCAGCCCCAGCATTTT	CASSSQDQPQHF
-	TRBJ2-7	TRBV11-2	-	TGTGCCAGCGGAACAACTAGGGGTTACGAGCAGTACTTC	CASGTTRGYEQYF
-	TRBJ2-3	TRBV9	TRBD2	TGTGCCAGCAGCGGTATAGCGGGCCGCACAGATACGCAGTATTTT	CASSGIAGRTDTQYF
-	TRBJ2-1	TRBV6-1	-	TGTGCCAGTAGGGTCACGGGGGTTGACTACAATGAGCAGTTCTTC	CASRVTGVDYNEQFF
-	TRBJ2-1	TRBV10-3	TRBD2	TGTGCCATCGGGGGGGATCCAACCTACAATGAGCAGTTCTTC	CAIGGDPTYNEQFF
-	TRBJ2-3	TRBV18	TRBD1	TGTGCCAGCTCACCTCTTAGAGAGTTCCAGGGGGACACAGATACGCAGTATTTT	CASSPLREFQGDTDTQYF
-	TRBJ2-3	TRBV11-3	-	TGTGCCAGCAGCTTCGTCGAGGGGACCACAGATACGCAGTATTTT	CASSFVEGTTDTQYF
once	TRBJ2-7	TRBV5-6	TRBD1	TGTGCCAGCAGCCCGGGACAGGGCGAGCAGTACTTC	CASSPGQGEQYF
-	TRBJ2-5	TRBV9	-	TGTGCCAGCAGCGTTGGTCTAGTTGGGCCAGAGACCCAGTACTTC	CASSVGLVGPETQYF
-	TRBJ2-5	TRBV7-2	TRBD2	TGTGCCAGCAGCTTAGGATGGGGGGGGAGCCAAGAGACCCAGTACTTC	CASSLGWGGSQETQYF
-	TRBJ1-2	TRBV5-1	-	TGCGCCAGCAGCTCCCGGGATGGTTTCCGCTACACCTTC	CASSSRDGFRYTF
-	TRBJ2-7	TRBV18	TRBD1	TGTGCCAGCTCACCAAGACCGGGACAGGGCTACGAGCAGTACTTC	CASSPRPGQGYEQYF
-	TRBJ2-7	TRBV19	-	TGTGCCAGTAGTATAGCCGGCGGACCACCCTACTCCTACGAGCAGTACTTC	CASSIAGGPPYSYEQYF
-	TRBJ2-7	TRBV7-2	-	TGTGCCAGCAGCTTACGGCAGTCCTACGAGCAGTACTTC	CASSLRQSYEQYF
few	TRBJ1-3	TRBV9	-	TGTGCCAGCAGCGTAGTCGGGACCCGGGACACCATATATTTT	CASSVVGTRDTIYF
-	TRBJ2-3	TRBV4-2	-	TGTGCCAGCAGCCGGGCTAGCCAAAACACAGATACGCAGTATTTT	CASSRASQNTDTQYF
-	TRBJ1-4	TRBV6-5	-	TGTGCCAGCAGTTACTCGACAGGCGAGCATGAAAAACTGTTTTTT	CASSYSTGEHEKLFF
-	TRBJ2-2	TRBV6-5	-	TGTGCCAGCAGCCTTCCAGTAGGGGAGCTGTTTTTT	CASSLPVGELFF
-	TRBJ1-1	TRBV5-1	-	TGCGCCAGCAGCTTGGCCGGAGACAGCGGCGCTGAAGCTTTCTTT	CASSLAGDSGAEAFF
-	TRBJ1-1	TRBV10-3	-	TGTGCCATCAGTGGTGGGTTGAGCACTGAAGCTTTCTTT	CAISGGLSTEAFF